The T cell receptor (beta chain) under discussion was sequenced for a study of blood T cell repertoires in COVID-19. The overall study: Both acute and convalescent COVID-19 samples were obtained from the United States, Italy and Spain. T cells, B-cell-depleted T cells, or PBMCs supplied cDNA or gDNA.

Original data processing: For nucleated cells, counts were estimated from reference gene primer amplification. Repertoires were generated with immunoSEQ multiplex PCR, while TCRdb's copy carries only in-frame clones and drops some. That table supplies the V and J calls and clone size; D and trimming were determined from the DNA. The data show approximately 82,000 clones, with around 83% seen just once and 15% to 20% held by the top ten. V was trimmed by 8 bases and J by 2 bases, leaving 4 bases between them. Looked up from germline, CDR1 is SEHNR and CDR2 is FQNEAQ (reference sequence). This CDR3 region has 10 residues. This clone was recorded once.

The TCR comes from an older woman with acute or convalescent COVID-19. The genes are TRBV7-9 and TRBJ2-7; no definite D call. Sequencing input: peripheral blood. DNA of the CDR3: TGTGCCAGCGGAGCCTACGAGCAGTACTTC. It yields the protein CASGAYEQYF.